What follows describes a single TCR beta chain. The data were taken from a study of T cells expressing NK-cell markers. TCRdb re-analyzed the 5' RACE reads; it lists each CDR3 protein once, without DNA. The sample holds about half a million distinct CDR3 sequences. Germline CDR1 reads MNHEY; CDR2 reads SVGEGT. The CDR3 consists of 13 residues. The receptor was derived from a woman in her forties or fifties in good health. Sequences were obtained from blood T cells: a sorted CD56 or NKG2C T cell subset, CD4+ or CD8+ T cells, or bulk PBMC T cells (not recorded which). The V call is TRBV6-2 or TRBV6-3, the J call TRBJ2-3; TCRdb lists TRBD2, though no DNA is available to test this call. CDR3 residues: CASRRDLPDTQYF.